A single sample gave rise to the 6 T cell receptor beta chains below, sequenced in a study of identical twins (dated by TCRdb to the mid-2010s). Receptor libraries were prepared by 5' RACE. Sequenced using an Illumina HiSeq 2000. TCRdb reprocessing: public reads trimmed at Q25 with fastp, clones called with MiXCR, in-frame beta chains kept. Identical CDR3 protein sequences are pooled into one entry, listed with their most common genes and DNA. The sample profile shows fewer than 250,000 distinct CDR3 sequences; about 7.5% of them were found once. More than 5% of the sample is held by the ten biggest clonotypes. The data also belong to a second study, concerning yellow fever vaccine responses in identical twins.

Material: CD8+ T cells sorted from blood. These receptors were collected from a woman under 30 in good health.

The chain recombines TRBV27 with TRBJ2-5, with TRBD2 identical over 7 bases. The CDR3 covers 15 residues. V shed 8 bases, J shed 3 bases, and the junction held 12 bases outside the gene matches. Germline V CDR1 and CDR2: MNHEY, SMNVEV (reference sequence). For the CDR3, the DNA is TGTGCCAGCTGGGCCGGGGGGTGGGGTGAAGAGACCCAGTACTTC. Translating gives CASWAGGWGEETQYF.

Ten or more counts support this clonotype. The chain is built from TRBV5-6 and TRBJ2-1; TRBD2 matches 9 bases. This CDR3 is built from 16 residues. Germline trimming cut 0 bases from V and 4 bases from J; bases unmatched to any gene: 5. The germline V gene encodes CDR1 SGHDT and CDR2 YYEEEE. Written as DNA, the CDR3 is TGTGCCAGCAGCTTGGCCCCTAGCGGGGTTTACAATGAGCAGTTCTTC. Translated, it gives CASSLAPSGVYNEQFF.

The gene calls are TRBV11-1 and TRBJ1-1, with D hard to call. The CDR3 runs 12 residues. Trimming pared 5 bases from V and 7 bases from J, leaving 11 bases between. Germline V gives CDR1 SGHAT, CDR2 FQDESV (reference sequence). The CDR3 spells CASSPGLNEAFF. CDR3 bases: TGTGCCAGCAGCCCAGGACTGAATGAAGCTTTCTTT.

This clonotype was recorded a few times. The genes are TRBV20-1 and TRBJ1-5, with D hard to call. Germline-derived CDR1 and CDR2 are DFQATT and SNEGSKA (reference sequence). This CDR3 is 13 amino acids long. V dropped 1 base and J dropped 3 bases, with 7 bases sitting between them. The CDR3 sequence: CSARVGYNQPQHF. The DNA of the CDR3 is TGCAGTGCTAGAGTGGGTTACAATCAGCCCCAGCATTTT.

This clonotype has only a few counts. In DNA form, the CDR3 reads TGCAGTGCCAGTCGGGGAGGAGGCACCGGGGAGCTGTTTTTT. It is translated as CSASRGGGTGELFF. This chain joins TRBV20-1 and TRBJ2-2; perhaps TRBD2 as D (6 bases). Germline loops: CDR1 DFQATT, CDR2 SNEGSKA (reference sequence). Trimming pared 6 bases from V and 4 bases from J, leaving 15 bases between. This CDR3 comprises 14 residues.

This clonotype was recorded many times. The chain couples TRBV20-1 to TRBJ2-1; D remains ambiguous. V was cut by 4 bases and J by 7 bases, with 8 bases left in between. Germline assignment: CDR1 DFQATT and CDR2 SNEGSKA (reference sequence). The CDR3 consists of 11 residues. The CDR3 spells CSATWGNEQFF. The CDR3 DNA reads TGCAGTGCTACCTGGGGAAATGAGCAGTTCTTC.